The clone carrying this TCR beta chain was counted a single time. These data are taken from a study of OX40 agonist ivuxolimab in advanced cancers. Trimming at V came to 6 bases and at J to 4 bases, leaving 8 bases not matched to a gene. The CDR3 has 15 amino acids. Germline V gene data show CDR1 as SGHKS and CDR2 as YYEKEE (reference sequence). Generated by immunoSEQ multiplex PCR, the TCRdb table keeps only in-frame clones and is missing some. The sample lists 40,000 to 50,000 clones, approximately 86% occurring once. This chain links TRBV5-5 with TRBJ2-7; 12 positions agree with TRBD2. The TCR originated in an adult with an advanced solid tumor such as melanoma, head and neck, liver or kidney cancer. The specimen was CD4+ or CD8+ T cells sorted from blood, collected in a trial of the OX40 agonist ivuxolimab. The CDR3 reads CASTVHLAGGYEQYF. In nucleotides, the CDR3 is TGTGCCAGCACTGTTCACCTAGCGGGAGGGTACGAGCAGTACTTC.